Below, 6 T cell receptor beta chains from the same sample are listed, as sequenced in a study of OX40 agonist ivuxolimab in advanced cancers. Assay: immunoSEQ multiplex PCR; the TCRdb copy retains only in-frame clones and omits some. The sample records over 100,000 clones, approximately 90% being singletons. Sequenced material: CD4+ or CD8+ T cells sorted from blood, taken in a trial of the OX40 agonist ivuxolimab. The receptors were sampled from an adult with an advanced solid tumor such as melanoma, head and neck, liver or kidney cancer.

The chain is built from TRBV18 and TRBJ1-5, with a possible D match to TRBD1 (5 bases). CDR3 length equals 16 residues. Germline CDR1 is KGHSH and CDR2 is LQKENI. Deletions cut 2 bases from V and 3 bases from J, with 14 bases between. CDR3 residues: CASSPGGPRNNQPQHF. CDR3 coding DNA: TGTGCCAGCTCACCAGGGGGACCGCGCAACAATCAGCCCCAGCATTTT.

This clone was detected only a few times. The rearrangement uses TRBV12-5 and TRBJ1-1; TRBD1 might be the D (5 bases). V shed 6 bases and J shed 0 bases, with 14 bases lying between them. Germline CDR1 and CDR2: LGHNT and FRNRAP. CDR3 length: 15 amino acids. CDR3 bases: TGTGCTAGTGGCACGGGGCAGACCATGAACACTGAAGCTTTCTTT. It translates to CASGTGQTMNTEAFF.

The V gene is TRBV11-2, the J gene TRBJ1-1; 8 bases are shared with TRBD1. Germline V gene data show CDR1 as SGHAT and CDR2 as FQNNGV. V lost 5 bases to trimming and J lost 5 bases; unmatched junction nucleotides: 7. This CDR3 region has 14 residues. In nucleotides, the CDR3 is TGTGCCAGCAGCCTGAGACAGGGGAGTACTGAAGCTTTCTTT. This encodes CASSLRQGSTEAFF.

The chain couples TRBV10-3 to TRBJ1-5; a weak D match, TRBD1 (5 bases). The CDR3 runs 13 residues. V was shortened by 7 bases and J by 4 bases, with 11 bases between the two germline ends. CDR1 is ENHRY and CDR2 is SYGVKD in the germline V gene. CDR3 protein: CAINSGENQPQHF. CDR3 sequence (DNA): TGTGCCATCAATTCGGGGGAAAATCAGCCCCAGCATTTT.

The J gene is TRBJ1-5, the V gene TRBV18; no firm D call. V was clipped by 6 bases and J by 4 bases, with 13 bases between them. The CDR3 totals 14 residues. Per germline, CDR1 KGHSH and CDR2 LQKENI. CDR3 sequence reads: CASSPTGKNQPQHF. CDR3 nucleotide sequence: TGTGCCAGCTCCCCGACTGGGAAGAATCAGCCCCAGCATTTT.

The chain employs TRBV10-3 and TRBJ2-7, with 12 positions matching TRBD2. The CDR3 is 13 residues long. V was pared by 10 bases and J by 5 bases, with 6 bases of the junction left unmatched. Germline assignment: CDR1 ENHRY and CDR2 SYGVKD. The CDR3 loop reads CASRLAGVHEQYF. The CDR3, as DNA: TGTGCCAGTCGACTAGCGGGAGTTCACGAGCAGTACTTC.